This T cell receptor (beta chain) was captured in a study of CD8 T cells in ankylosing spondylitis. Findings and caveats of the study: Before this, some motif variants had been reported in reactive arthritis synovial fluid and blood. Within matched ankylosing spondylitis synovial fluid, disease-linked clones were reportedly significantly enriched.

Germline V gene data show CDR1 as SGHKS and CDR2 as YYEKEE (reference sequence). V was clipped by 0 bases and J by 3 bases, with 10 bases between them. This CDR3 region has 14 residues. Of note for this clonotype: Antigen unknown.

TCRdb ran MiXCR on the 5' RACE reads and lists one entry per CDR3 protein. The data hold 230,000 or so distinct CDR3 sequences, with about 18% observed a single time. The chain employs TRBV5-5 and TRBJ2-7; unclear D gene. This TCR derives from a male donor with ankylosing spondylitis or in good health (not recorded which). The sequencing input was blood, either unsorted or a sorted T cell fraction (not recorded which). The CDR3 DNA is TGTGCCAGCAGCTTGGTAGGAATCGACTACGAGCAGTACTTC. It translates to CASSLVGIDYEQYF.